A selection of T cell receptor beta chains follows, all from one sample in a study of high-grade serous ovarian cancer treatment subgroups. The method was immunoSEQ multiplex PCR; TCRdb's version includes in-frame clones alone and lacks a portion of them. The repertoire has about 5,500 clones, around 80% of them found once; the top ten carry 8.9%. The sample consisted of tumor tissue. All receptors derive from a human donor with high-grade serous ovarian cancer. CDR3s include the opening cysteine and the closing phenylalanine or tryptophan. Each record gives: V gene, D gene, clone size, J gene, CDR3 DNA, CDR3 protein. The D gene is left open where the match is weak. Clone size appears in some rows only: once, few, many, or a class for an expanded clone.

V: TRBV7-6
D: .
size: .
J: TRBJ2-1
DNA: TGTGCCAGCAAAAAGAATGGCGGGACAGAGTACAATGAGCAGTTCTTC
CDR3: CASKKNGGTEYNEQFF

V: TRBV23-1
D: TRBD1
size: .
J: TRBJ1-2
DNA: TGCGCCAGCAGTGGGACAGGGGAGGTTTTGTGCACTGGCTACACCTTC
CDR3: CASSGTGEVLCTGYTF

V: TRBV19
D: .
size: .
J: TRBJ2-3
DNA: TGTGCCAGTAGTATGTCTGGCACAGATACGCAGTATTTT
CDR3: CASSMSGTDTQYF

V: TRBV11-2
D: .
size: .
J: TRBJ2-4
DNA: TGTGCCAGCAGCGATAGACAGGAGGGGAACATTCAGTACTTC
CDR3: CASSDRQEGNIQYF

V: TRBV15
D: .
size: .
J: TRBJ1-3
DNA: TGTGCCACCGGAAGGGGCTCTGGAAACACCATATATTTT
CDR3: CATGRGSGNTIYF

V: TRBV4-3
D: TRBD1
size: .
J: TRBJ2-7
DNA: TGCGCCAGCAGCCAACGGAGGACAGGGGACGAGCAGTACTTC
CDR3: CASSQRRTGDEQYF

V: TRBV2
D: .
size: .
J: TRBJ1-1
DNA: TGTGCCAGCATGAGCCACGCGCTGTCTTCTTTTGAAGCTTTCTTT
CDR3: CASMSHALSSFEAFF

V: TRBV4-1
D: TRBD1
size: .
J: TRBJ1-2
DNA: TGCGCCAGCAGCCAAGATGGGGGGTCGACAGGGGGCGTCAGGAGTGGCTACACCTTC
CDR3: CASSQDGGSTGGVRSGYTF

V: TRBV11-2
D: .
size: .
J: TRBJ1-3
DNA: TGTGCCAGCAGCCTATGGTGGGAGATCGGTGGAAACACCATATATTTT
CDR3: CASSLWWEIGGNTIYF

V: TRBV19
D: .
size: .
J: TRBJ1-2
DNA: TGTGCCAGCCACGGTAGGGAGAACTATGGCTACACCTTC
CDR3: CASHGRENYGYTF

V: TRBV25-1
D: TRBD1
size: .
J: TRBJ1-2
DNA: TGTGCCAGCAGTAGATCCGGACAGGGCCATGGCTACACCTTC
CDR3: CASSRSGQGHGYTF

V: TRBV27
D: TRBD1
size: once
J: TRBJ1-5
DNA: TGTGCCAGCAGTCTGGACAGGGGGCGTCAGCCCCAGCATTTT
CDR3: CASSLDRGRQPQHF

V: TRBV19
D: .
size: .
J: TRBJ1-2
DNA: TGTGCCAGTAGCAGACAGGCAGCTAACTATGGCTACACCTTC
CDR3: CASSRQAANYGYTF

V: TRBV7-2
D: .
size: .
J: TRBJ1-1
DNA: TGTGCCAGCAGCTTGACGAGGGGATCGAACACTGAAGCTTTCTTT
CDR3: CASSLTRGSNTEAFF

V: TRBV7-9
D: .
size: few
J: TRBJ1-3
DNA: TGTGCCAGCAGCTTAGACGAGGGAAACACCATATATTTT
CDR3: CASSLDEGNTIYF

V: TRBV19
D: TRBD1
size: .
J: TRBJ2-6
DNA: TGTGCCAGTAGTACGACAGGGGCCGGGGCCAACGTCCTGACTTTC
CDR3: CASSTTGAGANVLTF

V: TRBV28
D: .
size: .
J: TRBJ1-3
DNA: TGTGCCAGCAGTTTATGGGGAGTGGGTGGAAACACCATATATTTT
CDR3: CASSLWGVGGNTIYF

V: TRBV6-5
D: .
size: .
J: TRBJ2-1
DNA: TGTGCCAGCAGTTACCAAGGGAATGAGCAGTTCTTC
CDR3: CASSYQGNEQFF

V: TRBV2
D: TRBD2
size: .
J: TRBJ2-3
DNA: TGTGCCAGCAGGGACGGGACTAGCGGGGTCACAGATACGCAGTATTTT
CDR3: CASRDGTSGVTDTQYF

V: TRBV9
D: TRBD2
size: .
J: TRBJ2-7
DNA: TGTGCCAGCAGCCCCCAGTGGGGGGGTCCCTACGAGCAGTACTTC
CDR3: CASSPQWGGPYEQYF

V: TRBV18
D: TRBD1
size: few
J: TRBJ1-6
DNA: TGTGCCAGCTCACAGACCGGACAGGGGATTAATTCACCCCTCCACTTT
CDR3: CASSQTGQGINSPLHF

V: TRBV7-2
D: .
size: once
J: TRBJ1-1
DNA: TGTGCCAGCAGCTTAAGGGCAGGGGAGGACACTGAAGCTTTCTTT
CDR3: CASSLRAGEDTEAFF

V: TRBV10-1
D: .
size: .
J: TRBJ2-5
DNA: TGCGCCAGCAGTGATCCTAGCGTCGGCCAAGAGACCCAGTACTTC
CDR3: CASSDPSVGQETQYF

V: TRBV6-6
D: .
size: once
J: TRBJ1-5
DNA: TGTGCCAGCAGTCCTCGACAGGGCAATCAGCCCCAGCATTTT
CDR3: CASSPRQGNQPQHF

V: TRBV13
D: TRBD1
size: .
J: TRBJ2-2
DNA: TGTGCCAGCAGCAACCGGGACAGGGATTCCGGGGAGCTGTTTTTT
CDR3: CASSNRDRDSGELFF

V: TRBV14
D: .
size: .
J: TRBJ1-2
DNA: TGTGCCAGCAGCCCGTTTGGATCGGGTGGCTACACCTTC
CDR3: CASSPFGSGGYTF

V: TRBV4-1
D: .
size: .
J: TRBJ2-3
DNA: TGCGCCAGCAGCCAAGAATTGGGCGGAATCACAGATACGCAGTATTTT
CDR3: CASSQELGGITDTQYF

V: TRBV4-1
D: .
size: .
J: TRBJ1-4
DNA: TGCGCCAGCAGCCAAGATGGGGGGACTAATGAAAAACTGTTTTTT
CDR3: CASSQDGGTNEKLFF